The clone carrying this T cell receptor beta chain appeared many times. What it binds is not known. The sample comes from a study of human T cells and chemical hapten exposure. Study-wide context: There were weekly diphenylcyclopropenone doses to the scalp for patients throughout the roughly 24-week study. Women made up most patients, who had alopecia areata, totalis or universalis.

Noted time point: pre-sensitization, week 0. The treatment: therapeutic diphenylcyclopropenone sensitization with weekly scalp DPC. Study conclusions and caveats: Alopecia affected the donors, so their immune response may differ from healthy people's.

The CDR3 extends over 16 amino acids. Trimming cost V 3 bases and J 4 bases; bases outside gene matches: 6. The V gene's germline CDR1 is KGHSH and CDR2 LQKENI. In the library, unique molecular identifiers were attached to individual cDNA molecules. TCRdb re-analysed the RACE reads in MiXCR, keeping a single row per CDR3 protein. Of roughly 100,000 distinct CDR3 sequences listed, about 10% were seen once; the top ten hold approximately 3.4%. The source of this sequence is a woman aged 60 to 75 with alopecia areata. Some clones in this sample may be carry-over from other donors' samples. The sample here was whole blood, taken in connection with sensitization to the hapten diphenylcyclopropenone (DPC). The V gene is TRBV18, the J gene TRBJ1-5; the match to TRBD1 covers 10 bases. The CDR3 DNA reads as TGTGCCAGCTCACCTACGGGACAGGGGAGGAATCAGCCCCAGCATTTT. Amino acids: CASSPTGQGRNQPQHF.